The next 17 T cell receptor beta chains were all read from a single sample in a study of T cells in Graves' hyperthyroidism and ophthalmopathy. Regions amplified from RNA transcripts were the TCR beta CDR3 regions. Initially, a first-round RT-PCR of the TCR CDR3 employed the HTBI primer set. TCRdb ran MiXCR on the multiplex PCR reads and lists one entry per CDR3 protein. Of roughly 600,000 distinct CDR3 sequences in the sample, roughly 15% were seen once. The sequenced sample consisted of blood. The receptors here all came from a woman between 50 and 59 years old with Graves' ophthalmopathy.

This clonotype was recorded at least ten times. This chain joins TRBV11-2 and TRBJ1-6; TRBD1 agrees at 7 bases. Looked up from germline, CDR1 is SGHAT and CDR2 is FQNNGV. The CDR3 extends over 13 amino acids. V was pared by 7 bases and J by 9 bases, with 6 bases of the junction left unmatched. This CDR3 reads CASNWDSSSPLHF. CDR3 DNA: TGTGCCAGCAACTGGGACAGCTCTTCACCCCTCCACTTT.

This clonotype was counted many times. In DNA form, the CDR3 reads TGTGCCATCAGTGGATCCCTTCAGGCGCGCCTGGGAGCTTTCTTT. Translating it yields CAISGSLQARLGAFF. The chain recombines TRBV10-3 with TRBJ1-1; D is uncertain. V was shortened by 4 bases and J by 10 bases, with 22 bases between the two germline ends. This CDR3 region has 15 residues. The germline CDR1 and CDR2 sequences are ENHRY and SYGVKD.

This clonotype occurred a few times. The V and J genes are TRBV6-2 or TRBV6-3 and TRBJ2-5; the D is unclear. This CDR3 is built from 15 residues. The V gene lost 1 base and the J gene lost 1 base, with 10 bases spanning the gap. The germline V gene has CDR1 MNHEY and CDR2 SVGEGT. This CDR3 reads CASSYLVTVQETQYF. The CDR3 nucleotides read TGTGCCAGCAGTTACTTGGTTACGGTCCAAGAGACCCAGTACTTC.

On this clonotype itself: The germline gene is not matched at one end of the junction; a read error may be the cause. The rearrangement uses TRBV4-3 and TRBJ2-1; D is unresolved. The CDR3 runs to 16 residues. Per germline, CDR1 LGHNA and CDR2 YSLEER. In DNA, the CDR3 is TGCGCCAGCAGTCAAGGACCCATGGACCCCAACAATGAGCAGTTCTTC. Translation: CASSQGPMDPNNEQFF.

This clonotype was counted ten times or more. The rearrangement joins TRBV5-1 to TRBJ1-1; 8 nucleotides align to TRBD1. Germline assignment: CDR1 SGHRS and CDR2 YFSETQ. The J segment lost 1 base and the V segment lost 3 bases, leaving 5 bases of the junction unmatched. The CDR3 sequence is 15 residues long. CDR3 residues: CASSSQGVGNTEAFF. As DNA, the CDR3 is TGCGCCAGCAGCTCACAGGGGGTGGGGAACACTGAAGCTTTCTTT.

The chain has TRBV15 and TRBJ2-1; 7 bases align to TRBD1. CDR1 and CDR2 (germline): LNHNV, YYDKDF (reference sequence). V lost 5 bases, J lost 9 bases, and 16 bases stayed unmatched. The CDR3 sequence is 16 residues long. The CDR3 spells CATSASMGTGVVEQFF. CDR3 nucleotides: TGTGCCACCAGCGCCTCAATGGGTACAGGGGTAGTTGAGCAGTTCTTC.

This clonotype was detected ten times or more. The V and J genes are TRBV10-3 and TRBJ1-1; D is ambiguous. The CDR3 sequence is 14 residues long. V was trimmed by 7 bases and J by 0 bases, leaving 12 bases between them. CDR1 and CDR2 (germline): ENHRY, SYGVKD. The chain's CDR3 is CAIMKNGVNTEAFF. Written as DNA, the CDR3 is TGTGCCATCATGAAGAATGGGGTGAACACTGAAGCTTTCTTT.

This clonotype was seen many times. The CDR3 here is CASSPRQGTIHGYTF. In DNA, the CDR3 is TGTGCCAGCAGTCCCCGGCAAGGGACGATCCATGGCTACACCTTC. V and J are TRBV12-3 or TRBV12-4 and TRBJ1-2; a weak D match, TRBD1 (5 bases). The V end lost 5 bases, the J end lost 6 bases, and 19 bases lay between the germline ends. This CDR3 contains 15 residues.

In this sample, this clonotype turned up many times. V usage is TRBV7-8 and J usage is TRBJ1-1; D uncertain. V was trimmed by 5 bases and J by 4 bases, leaving 14 bases between them. CDR1 and CDR2 (germline): SGHVS, FQNEAQ. CDR3 length: 14 residues. DNA for the CDR3: TGTGCCAGCAGCCTTCCGGGCCTGGGCACTGAAGCTTTCTTT. Amino acid sequence: CASSLPGLGTEAFF.

This clonotype came up a few times. A single base separates this from a much larger clone, so it may be a read error. CDR3 protein: CAWTPSSGDTIYF. DNA for the CDR3: TGTGCCTGGACACCGAGCTCTGGAGACACCATATATTTT. V gene TRBV30 combines with J gene TRBJ1-3; D not resolved. The germline CDR1 and CDR2 sequences are GTSNPN and SVGIG (reference sequence). This CDR3 region has 13 residues.

The sample holds many counts of this clonotype. This chain connects TRBV30 to TRBJ1-6; 9 nucleotides line up with TRBD1. The germline V gene encodes CDR1 GTSNPN and CDR2 SVGIG (reference sequence). This CDR3 has 17 amino acids. V shed 3 bases, J shed 10 bases, and the junction held 16 bases outside the gene matches. CDR3 sequence reads: CAWSPGPRGTGQSPLHF. The CDR3 DNA reads as TGTGCCTGGAGCCCCGGGCCCCGCGGGACAGGGCAATCACCCCTCCACTTT.

This clonotype was picked up many times. The chain is built from TRBV7-8 and TRBJ2-7; 7 bases are shared with TRBD2. This CDR3 region has 16 residues. Germline V gene lookup returns CDR1 SGHVS and CDR2 FQNEAQ. V was pared by 5 bases and J by 1 base, with 11 bases of the junction left unmatched. This chain's CDR3 is CASSPYGGTGSYEQYF. As DNA, the CDR3 is TGTGCCAGCAGCCCCTACGGGGGGACGGGGTCCTACGAGCAGTACTTC.

This clonotype turned up a few times. The V and J genes are TRBV4-1 and TRBJ2-7; D not resolved. V was pared by 1 base and J by 4 bases, with 11 bases between. The CDR3 is 14 residues long. Germline assignment: CDR1 MGHRA and CDR2 YSYEKL. The CDR3 is CASSQADAGYEQYF. The CDR3 DNA sequence: TGCGCCAGCAGCCAAGCGGACGCAGGTTACGAGCAGTACTTC.

Ten or more counts support this clonotype. This chain links TRBV20-1 with TRBJ2-7, with 11 bases lining up with TRBD2. The junction had 10 bases not matched to a gene; V was cut back by 4 bases and J by 5 bases. The V gene's germline CDR1 is DFQATT and CDR2 SNEGSKA (reference sequence). CDR3 length: 15 amino acids. In DNA, the CDR3 is TGCAGTGCTACAGTAGCGGGAGGGTTGTTCCACGAGCAGTACTTC. Translated: CSATVAGGLFHEQYF.

The chain recombines TRBV3-1 with TRBJ2-7; D unclear. V lost 1 base, J lost 1 base, and 8 bases lay in between. The CDR3 length is 14 residues. Germline loops: CDR1 LGHDT, CDR2 YNNKEL (reference sequence). Here the CDR3 reads CASSQVTVSYEQYF. The CDR3 DNA reads as TGTGCCAGCAGCCAAGTTACAGTGTCCTACGAGCAGTACTTC.

J is TRBJ1-1 and V is TRBV6-2 or TRBV6-3, with D unresolved. Looked up from germline, CDR1 is MNHEY and CDR2 is SVGEGT. The CDR3 consists of 13 residues. Deletions cut 5 bases from V and 9 bases from J, with 16 bases between. The CDR3 spells CASSEFGFQKAFF. In DNA form, the CDR3 reads TGTGCCAGCAGTGAGTTCGGGTTTCAGAAAGCTTTCTTT.

As to this clonotype: Being one base from a much bigger clone, this may be a read error. The chain has TRBV20-1 and TRBJ2-3, with a tentative D call TRBD2 (6 bases). CDR3 length: 15 amino acids. The V end lost 1 base, the J end lost 1 base, and 12 bases lay between the germline ends. Germline values: CDR1 DFQATT, CDR2 SNEGSKA (reference sequence). CDR3 nucleotides: TGCAGTGCTAGAGGTTCCGAGCGGGGCACAGATACGCAGTATTTT. Protein sequence: CSARGSERGTDTQYF.